The source of this T cell receptor beta chain is a study of vaccination and CD4 T cells after COVID-19. The overall study: The stimulus for the cells was overlapping spike peptides derived from SARS-CoV-2, HCoV-NL63, HCoV-OC43 and HCoV-229E.

This clonotype was counted once. Antigen: not known. The CDR3 length is 14 residues. The germline gives CDR1 DFQATT, CDR2 SNEGSKA (reference sequence). Trimming cost V 5 bases and J 4 bases; bases outside gene matches: 8. The assay that was used to sequence DNA from cultured CD4+ T cells was the Oncomine TCR Beta short-read assay. TCRdb ran MiXCR on the PCR reads and lists one entry per CDR3 protein. Among roughly 25,000 distinct CDR3 sequences, roughly 68% were seen once, and the ten largest hold less than 25%. Treatment described: roughly nine-day PBMC culture with coronavirus spike peptide pools or control peptides (ViraFEST assay).

The material sequenced was CD4+ T cells from blood, cultured in vitro, taken after SARS-CoV-2 vaccination. The receptor was isolated from a human donor who received a COVID-19 vaccine. The V call is TRBV20-1, the J call TRBJ2-5; 9 bases match TRBD2. The DNA for the CDR3 is TGCAGTGCTCCCCCTGCGGGGGGGCGAGAGACCCAGTACTTC. Its protein is CSAPPAGGRETQYF.